The entry below describes one TCR beta chain. This entry belongs to a study of blood T cell repertoires in COVID-19. Authors' analysis steps: It was from reference gene primer amplification that nucleated cell counts were estimated. Clones were sequenced by immunoSEQ multiplex PCR, and TCRdb holds only the in-frame ones, with some missing. V, J and clone size are those of that table, while D and trimming were read from the DNA. The sample has under 350,000 clones, 89% seen once. The CDR3 runs to 15 residues. Deletions cut 1 base from V and 3 bases from J, with 10 bases between. The germline V gene has CDR1 SEHNR and CDR2 FQNEAQ (reference sequence).

This sequence was found in a man in his fifties or sixties with acute or convalescent COVID-19. The genes are TRBV7-9 and TRBJ1-3; D is ambiguous. The sequenced sample consisted of peripheral blood. This CDR3 reads CASSLGWESGNTIYF. The CDR3 DNA reads TGTGCCAGCAGCTTAGGTTGGGAGAGTGGAAACACCATATATTTT.